The following is a TCR beta chain sequence with its context. Which antigen it targets is not known. No base quality information exists; no much larger clone differs at one position. The data were obtained in a study of OX40 agonist ivuxolimab in advanced cancers. For the study in its entirety: Ivuxolimab was an agonistic, fully human IgG2 monoclonal antibody directed against OX40 (CD134), a costimulatory receptor. Intravenous ivuxolimab was administered to patients every 2 weeks at six dose levels: 0.01, 0.1, 0.3, 1.5, 3 and 10 mg/kg. Of the 50 or so patients in dose escalation, about 20 had hepatocellular carcinoma, about 15 had melanoma, 9 had renal cell carcinoma and 9 had head and neck cancer. In the dose-escalation cohort, more than 75% of patients were male, and the mean age was approximately 60 years, with a range of roughly 20 to 85. Patients were allowed to have had prior anti-PD-1, anti-PD-L1 or anti-CTLA-4 therapy, and approximately 40% of the dose-escalation patients had been treated with checkpoint inhibitors. Partial responses were achieved by three dose-escalation patients, of whom one had hepatocellular carcinoma and two had cutaneous melanoma. The purpose of peripheral TCRbeta sequencing was to test whether ivuxolimab changed TCR sequence diversity and led to clonal T-cell expansion. The monotherapy dose-escalation portion (N of about 47 patients) of the phase I ivuxolimab trial is reported in the paper. General conclusions and limits of the study: Low levels of normalized T-cell clonal expansion were also shown by some nonresponding patients. Which antigens the clonally expanded peripheral T cells were specific for was not determined. In the 0.1-3.0 mg/kg groups, partial responders had among the lowest normalized peripheral clonal expansion, particularly in CD8+ T cells. At doses of 0.1 to 3.0 mg/kg, clonal expansion of both CD4+ and CD8+ T cells in blood was seen between baseline and week 6. After ivuxolimab, CD8+ T cells had more expanded clones than CD4+ T cells on average.

The trial excluded patients who had a history of autoimmune disease or were on systemic immunosuppression. Peripheral blood for TCR sequencing was collected from all dose cohorts at baseline, on cycle 4 day 1, and on cycle 7 day 1. The samples were taken from a phase I, first-in-human, multicenter, open-label dose-escalation trial of ivuxolimab. Adults with locally advanced or metastatic melanoma, renal cell carcinoma, hepatocellular carcinoma or head and neck squamous cell carcinoma were enrolled in the trial. CD4+ and CD8+ T cells were sorted separately from peripheral blood before TCR sequencing. From a lookup of the germline V gene, CDR1 and CDR2 are MGHRA and YSYEKL. Reading from cysteine to phenylalanine, the CDR3 counts 16 amino acids. The retained sequence is limited to the CDR3, 48 bases, with the frame set at the first base. V is cut by 8 bases and J by 0 bases, and the space between the germline ends is 19 bases.

Genomic DNA was isolated from the sorted cells so that the TCRbeta CDR3 region could be sequenced. TCRbeta CDR3 regions were sequenced using the immunoSEQ Assay. Not all clones reach the TCRdb copy of this immuneACCESS table, which keeps in-frame sequences only. Checked studies attribute under half of the gap to unresolved V genes and leave the rest unexplained. The table for this sample lists under 45,000 clones; 70% to 90% of them were counted only once. Of the sample, 39% is held by the ten largest clones. This sequence uses TRBV4-1 and TRBJ2-5, and perhaps TRBD2 as D gene, on 5 matching bases. The receptor's source is an adult with an advanced solid tumor such as melanoma, head and neck, liver or kidney cancer. Source: CD4+ or CD8+ T cells sorted from blood, taken in a trial of the OX40 agonist ivuxolimab. The CDR3 region reads CASRRSGRQYQETQYF. Here is the DNA: TGCGCCAGCCGTAGGAGCGGCCGACAATACCAAGAGACCCAGTACTTC.